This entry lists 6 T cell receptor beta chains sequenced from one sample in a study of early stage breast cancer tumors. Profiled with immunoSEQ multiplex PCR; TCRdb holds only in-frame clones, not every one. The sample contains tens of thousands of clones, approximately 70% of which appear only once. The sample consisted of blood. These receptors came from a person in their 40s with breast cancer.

The CDR3 nucleotides are TGTGCCAGCAGCTTAAGGTGGACCCCCGGCTCCGGGGAGCTGTTTTTT. It encodes CASSLRWTPGSGELFF. The V and J genes are TRBV7-6 and TRBJ2-2; D remains unclear. V lost 2 bases to trimming and J lost 6 bases, with 16 bases between them. The CDR3 is 16 residues long. The germline gives CDR1 SGHVS, CDR2 FNYEAQ.

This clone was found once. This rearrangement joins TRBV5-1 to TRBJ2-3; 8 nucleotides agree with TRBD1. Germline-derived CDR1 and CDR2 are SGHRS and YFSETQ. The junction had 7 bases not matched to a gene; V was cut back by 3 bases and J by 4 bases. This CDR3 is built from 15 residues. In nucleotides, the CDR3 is TGCGCCAGCAGCTCAGGACAGGGTGGGTCAGATACGCAGTATTTT. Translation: CASSSGQGGSDTQYF.

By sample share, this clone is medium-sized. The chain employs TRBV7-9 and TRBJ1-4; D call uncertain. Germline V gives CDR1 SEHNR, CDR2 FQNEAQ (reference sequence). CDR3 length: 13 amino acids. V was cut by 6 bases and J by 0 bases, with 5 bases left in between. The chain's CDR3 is CASRESTNEKLFF. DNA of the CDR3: TGTGCCAGCAGGGAATCAACTAATGAAAAACTGTTTTTT.

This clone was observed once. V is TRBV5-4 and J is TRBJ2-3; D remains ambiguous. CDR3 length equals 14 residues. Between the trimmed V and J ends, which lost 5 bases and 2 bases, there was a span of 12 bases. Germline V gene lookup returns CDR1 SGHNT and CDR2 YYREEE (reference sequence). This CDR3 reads CASSTPDITDTQYF. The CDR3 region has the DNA TGTGCCAGCAGTACCCCTGATATCACAGATACGCAGTATTTT.

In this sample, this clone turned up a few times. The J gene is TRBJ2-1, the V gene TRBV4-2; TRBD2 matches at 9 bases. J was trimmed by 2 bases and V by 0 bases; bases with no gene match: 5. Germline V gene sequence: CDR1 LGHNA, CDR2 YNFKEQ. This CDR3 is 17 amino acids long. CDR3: CASSQELASGTYNEQFF. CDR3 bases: TGTGCCAGCAGCCAAGAACTCGCTAGCGGGACCTACAATGAGCAGTTCTTC.

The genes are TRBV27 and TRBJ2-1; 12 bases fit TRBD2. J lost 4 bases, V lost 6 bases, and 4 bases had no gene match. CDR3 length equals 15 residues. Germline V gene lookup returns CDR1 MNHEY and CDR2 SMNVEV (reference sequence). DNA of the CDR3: TGTGCCAGCAGCCGGGGGACTAGCGGGTACAATGAGCAGTTCTTC. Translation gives CASSRGTSGYNEQFF.